The 8 T cell receptor beta chains below come from one sample, sequenced in a study of T cell clonality in common variable immunodeficiency. These receptors' targets are unknown. The protocol was immunoSEQ multiplex PCR, while the TCRdb copy is restricted to in-frame clones and leaves out a portion. The sample was found to contain about 30,000 clones, and every one recurs. Findings and caveats of the study: In common variable immunodeficiency, TCR beta chains reportedly carried fewer deletions and N-nucleotide insertions.

Sequenced: peripheral blood mononuclear cells. These receptors were taken from a human donor with common variable immunodeficiency.

The chain's CDR3 is CASSATVNTEAFF. The DNA read from the CDR3 is TGTGCCAGCAGCGCGACAGTGAACACTGAA. The chain uses TRBV7-9 and TRBJ1-1; D perhaps matches TRBD1 (5 bases). The CDR3 goes on 3 residues after the read ends, and that part is filled in from the germline J gene. The CDR3 extends over 13 amino acids. With 5 bases removed from V and 0 bases from J, the gap between germline ends came to 7 bases. Per the germline V gene, CDR1 is SEHNR and CDR2 is FQNEAQ (reference sequence).

The table lists this clone with a few counts. The CDR3 goes on 3 residues after the read ends, and that part is filled in from the germline J gene. This chain links TRBV19 with TRBJ2-1; the D is unclear. Germline values: CDR1 LNHDA, CDR2 SQIVND (reference sequence). Trimming shortened V by 1 base and J by 8 bases, and 6 bases separated the two germline ends. CDR3 size: 12 residues. The CDR3 sequence: CASSIGSYEQFF. The DNA read from the CDR3 is TGTGCCAGTAGTATAGGTAGTTATGAG. Filled out from reference TRBV19 and TRBJ2-1, the complete variable domain reads DGGITQSPKYLFRKEGQNVTLSCEQNLNHDAMYWYRQDPGQGLRLIYYSQIVNDFQKGDIAEGYSVSREKKESFPLTVTSAQKNPTAFYLCASSIGSYEQFFGPGTRLTVL.

This clone was counted ten times or more. The CDR3 end falls 3 residues outside the read, so it is completed with the germline J gene. This rearrangement joins TRBV7-2 to TRBJ2-7; 10 bases line up with TRBD1. The germline CDR1 and CDR2 sequences are SGHTA and FQGNSA. This CDR3 is 17 amino acids long. Trimming cost V 0 bases and J 2 bases; bases outside gene matches: 7. The CDR3 reads CASSLAHGTGVPYEQYF. Incomplete CDR3 DNA: TGTGCCAGCAGCTTAGCGCACGGGACAGGGGTTCCCTACGAG.

This clone appeared a few times. Coverage ceases 3 residues before the CDR3 finishes, and the germline J gene fills in the end. The J gene is TRBJ2-1, the V gene TRBV20-1; 8 bases map to TRBD1. Per germline, CDR1 DFQATT and CDR2 SNEGSKA (reference sequence). CDR3 length: 14 residues. With 8 bases clipped from V and 5 bases from J, the junction kept 11 bases outside the gene matches. CDR3 DNA, as far as it was read: TGCAGTCAACTCGGACAGGGCGCGGACAATGAG. This codes for CSQLGQGADNE. The full CDR3 protein is CSQLGQGADNEQFF.

This clone was counted at least ten times. The read terminates 3 residues before the CDR3 end, so the remaining end is supplied by the germline J gene. The V and J genes are TRBV20-1 and TRBJ2-1; 8 bases align to TRBD1. V gave up 6 bases and J gave up 8 bases; unmatched junction bases: 21. CDR1 DFQATT and CDR2 SNEGSKA come from the germline V gene (reference sequence). CDR3 size: 17 residues. The CDR3 sequence: CSALTRGQGAMSDEQFF. Partial CDR3 DNA: TGCAGTGCCCTTACCCGGGGGCAGGGGGCAATGAGCGATGAG.

This clone has ten or more counts. The CDR3 extends 3 residues past the end of the read, so its final part is completed from the germline J gene. The chain combines TRBV2 with TRBJ2-4; a possible D gene is TRBD2 (6 bases). The V and J ends lost 4 bases and 9 bases respectively, with 13 bases between them. Germline CDR1 and CDR2: SNHLY and FYNNEI. The CDR3 covers 13 residues. The CDR3: CASSGTTRGIQYF. The part of the CDR3 DNA that was read is TGTGCCAGCAGTGGCACCACGCGGGGCATT.

This clone was found a few times. The read halts 3 residues ahead of the CDR3 end, with the missing end drawn from the germline J gene. This chain connects TRBV18 to TRBJ2-7; 9 bases agree with TRBD1. CDR1 KGHSH and CDR2 LQKENI come from the germline V gene. J lost 3 bases, V lost 4 bases, and 7 bases had no gene match. This CDR3 contains 15 residues. The CDR3 reads CASSLTGGDLYEQYF. The sequenced part of the CDR3 DNA is TGTGCCAGCTCACTGACAGGGGGGGATCTCTACGAG. The whole variable domain, remainder taken from reference TRBV18 and TRBJ2-7, is NAGVMQNPRHLVRRRGQEARLRCSPMKGHSHVYWYRQLPEEGLKFMVYLQKENIIDESGMPKERFSAEFPKEGPSILRIQQVVRGDSAAYFCASSLTGGDLYEQYFGPGTRLTVT.

Notes on this clone: The CDR3 end is not reached by the read, which stops 3 residues before it; the germline J gene fills it in. The chain recombines TRBV18 with TRBJ1-1; D not certain. CDR3 length: 12 amino acids. V was cut by 4 bases and J by 5 bases, with 8 bases left in between. Looked up from germline, CDR1 is KGHSH and CDR2 is LQKENI. CDR3 residues: CASSRIGTEAFF. CDR3 bases read: TGTGCCAGCTCACGCATAGGGACTGAA.